Following are 19 T cell receptor beta chains from one sample sequenced in a study of PD-L1 blockade in urothelial cancer. Profiling relied on immunoSEQ multiplex PCR, and the TCRdb table lists in-frame clones only, not all of them. The table has around 70,000 clones, 90% seen once. Time point denoted: pretreatment peripheral blood. The source was PBMCs, collected around atezolizumab (anti-PD-L1) treatment. The receptors here all came from a man in his 70s with urothelial cancer.

V gene TRBV5-1 combines with J gene TRBJ2-1; possible D gene TRBD2, 7 bases. The V and J ends lost 4 bases and 0 bases respectively, with 17 bases between them. Germline CDR1 is SGHRS and CDR2 is YFSETQ. The CDR3 is 17 residues long. The CDR3 loop is CASSASKGGLSYNEQFF. CDR3 coding DNA: TGCGCCAGCAGCGCCTCCAAGGGGGGGCTCTCCTACAATGAGCAGTTCTTC.

J is TRBJ2-5 and V is TRBV7-3; TRBD2 aligns across 8 bases. Trimming removed 5 bases from V and 5 bases from J; junction bases left unmatched: 10. The CDR3 sequence is 15 residues long. Germline V CDR1 and CDR2: SGHTA, FQGTGA. As DNA, the CDR3 is TGTGCCAGCAGCCCACAAGGCGGGAGGCCCGAGACCCAGTACTTC. This encodes CASSPQGGRPETQYF.

This clone was counted only a few times. J is TRBJ1-5 and V is TRBV5-4; possible D gene TRBD1, 5 bases. Germline assignment: CDR1 SGHNT and CDR2 YYREEE (reference sequence). Trimming took 4 bases from V and 0 from J, leaving 8 bases between them. The CDR3 has 14 amino acids. CDR3 coding DNA: TGTGCCAGCAGCCAAACAGGTAGCAATCAGCCCCAGCATTTT. Its protein is CASSQTGSNQPQHF.

CDR3 residues: CASSLLKGDRGTKNIQYF. As DNA, the CDR3 is TGTGCCAGCAGCTTATTGAAAGGGGACAGGGGGACCAAAAACATTCAGTACTTC. This chain joins TRBV11-2 and TRBJ2-4; TRBD1 matches 11 bases. Looked up from germline, CDR1 is SGHAT and CDR2 is FQNNGV. Unmatched junction bases numbered 8, after V lost 2 bases and J lost 2 bases. The CDR3 runs 18 residues.

The chain couples TRBV7-6 to TRBJ2-1, with 7 bases matching TRBD2. The CDR3 has 18 residues. V shed 3 bases and J 3 bases; nucleotides not matched to a gene: 14. Germline-derived CDR1 and CDR2 are SGHVS and FNYEAQ. The DNA for the CDR3 is TGTGCCAGCAGCTTCACACCTAGCGGCGGGAGTAACTACAATGAGCAGTTCTTC. Protein sequence: CASSFTPSGGSNYNEQFF.

J is TRBJ2-2 and V is TRBV9; D remains unclear. Trimming left V 0 bases short and J 1 base short, with 4 bases between. The CDR3 is 14 residues long. Germline CDR1 SGDLS, CDR2 YYNGEE. The CDR3 loop reads CASSVDKNTGELFF. The CDR3 bases are TGTGCCAGCAGCGTAGATAAGAACACCGGGGAGCTGTTTTTT. The complete variable domain, with remaining parts taken from reference TRBV9 and TRBJ2-2, reads DSGVTQTPKHLITATGQRVTLRCSPRSGDLSVYWYQQSLDQGLQFLIQYYNGEERAKGNILERFSAQQFPDLHSELNLSSLELGDSALYFCASSVDKNTGELFFGEGSRLTVL.

The chain recombines TRBV19 with TRBJ2-7; 8 bases map to TRBD2. CDR3 length: 15 residues. Germline V gene lookup returns CDR1 LNHDA and CDR2 SQIVND (reference sequence). V lost 5 bases to trimming and J lost 0 bases; unmatched junction nucleotides: 6. CDR3 nucleotide sequence: TGTGCCAGTAGTCGTCGACTAGCGAGCTCCTACGAGCAGTACTTC. Encoded protein: CASSRRLASSYEQYF.

This sequence joins TRBV6-5 and TRBJ1-1; D is unresolved. Germline CDR1 MNHEY, CDR2 SVGAGI. CDR3 length: 16 amino acids. Trimming left V 3 bases short and J 6 bases short, with 20 bases between. CDR3 in amino acids: CASSYSARTGKAEAFF. CDR3 DNA: TGTGCCAGCAGTTATTCCGCAAGGACGGGAAAGGCTGAAGCTTTCTTT.

V and J are TRBV27 and TRBJ1-2, with D unresolved. V lost 3 bases and J lost 8, with 13 bases in between. Looked up from germline, CDR1 is MNHEY and CDR2 is SMNVEV (reference sequence). This CDR3 region has 13 residues. The DNA of the CDR3 is TGTGCCAGCAGTTTCAATCGGGAGGGCGGCTACACCTTC. Its translation: CASSFNREGGYTF.

V is TRBV6-6 and J is TRBJ2-7; 9 bases match TRBD2. From germline, CDR1 is MNHNY and CDR2 SVGAGI (reference sequence). Unmatched junction bases numbered 5, after V lost 5 bases and J lost 3 bases. CDR3 length: 14 amino acids. CDR3 amino acids: CASSQTSGIYEQYF. CDR3 coding DNA: TGTGCCAGCAGTCAGACTAGCGGTATCTACGAGCAGTACTTC.

The chain carries TRBV6-1 and TRBJ1-5; TRBD1 matches at 12 bases. Germline V gene sequence: CDR1 MNHNS, CDR2 SASEGT. Unmatched junction bases numbered 4, after V lost 5 bases and J lost 5 bases. The CDR3 covers 15 residues. Here the CDR3 DNA reads TGTGCCAGCAGTTCCGGGACAGGGGGCGATCAGCCCCAGCATTTT. Residues: CASSSGTGGDQPQHF.

This clone was observed a few times. This chain connects TRBV4-1 to TRBJ1-3, with 9 bases fitting TRBD1. Germline-derived CDR1 and CDR2 are MGHRA and YSYEKL. V was pared by 1 base and J by 2 bases, with 3 bases of the junction left unmatched. The CDR3 sequence is 16 residues long. The CDR3 spells CASSQGQGVTGNTIYF. The CDR3, as DNA: TGCGCCAGCAGCCAAGGACAGGGGGTAACTGGAAACACCATATATTTT.

This rearrangement joins TRBV5-4 to TRBJ2-3, with D maybe TRBD1 (5 bases). CDR3 length equals 13 residues. CDR1 and CDR2 from the germline V gene are SGHNT and YYREEE (reference sequence). V was shortened by 4 bases and J by 3 bases, with 9 bases between the two germline ends. CDR3 amino acids: CASSKGPTDTQYF. The CDR3 region has the DNA TGTGCCAGCAGCAAGGGGCCAACAGATACGCAGTATTTT. Full variable domain (remainder filled in from reference TRBV5-4 and TRBJ2-3): ETGVTQSPTHLIKTRGQQVTLRCSSQSGHNTVSWYQQALGQGPQFIFQYYREEENGRGNFPPRFSGLQFPNYSSELNVNALELDDSALYLCASSKGPTDTQYFGPGTRLTVL.

This clone occurred once. The chain is built from TRBV6-1 and TRBJ1-1, with D tentatively TRBD1 (5 bases). V lost 11 bases, J lost 0 bases, and 13 bases lay in between. This CDR3 is built from 13 residues. Germline CDR1 reads MNHNS; CDR2 reads SASEGT. The CDR3 sequence: CAGEEQVNTEAFF. CDR3 coding DNA: TGTGCCGGGGAGGAACAGGTGAACACTGAAGCTTTCTTT.

The chain has TRBV7-6 and TRBJ2-1; 10 nucleotides agree with TRBD2. Trimming removed 4 bases from V and 6 bases from J; junction bases left unmatched: 6. Per the germline V gene, CDR1 is SGHVS and CDR2 is FNYEAQ. The CDR3 is made up of 15 amino acids. The CDR3 bases are TGTGCCAGCAGCTCCCTAGCGGGAGACCTCAATGAGCAGTTCTTC. This gives the protein CASSSLAGDLNEQFF. The complete variable domain, with remaining parts taken from reference TRBV7-6 and TRBJ2-1, reads GAGVSQSPRYKVTKRGQDVALRCDPISGHVSLYWYRQALGQGPEFLTYFNYEAQQDKSGLPNDRFSAERPEGSISTLTIQRTEQRDSAMYRCASSSLAGDLNEQFFGPGTRLTVL.

The chain has TRBV2 and TRBJ1-5; a weak D match, TRBD1 (6 bases). Looked up from germline, CDR1 is SNHLY and CDR2 is FYNNEI. Trimming pared 4 bases from V and 5 bases from J, leaving 15 bases between. CDR3 size: 15 residues. The CDR3 here is CASSGQGTIDQPQHF. In DNA, the CDR3 is TGTGCCAGCAGTGGTCAGGGGACGATTGATCAGCCCCAGCATTTT. Based on the CDR3 plus reference TRBV2 and TRBJ1-5, the full variable domain is EPEVTQTPSHQVTQMGQEVILRCVPISNHLYFYWYRQILGQKVEFLVSFYNNEISEKSEIFDDQFSVERPDGSNFTLKIRSTKLEDSAMYFCASSGQGTIDQPQHFGDGTRLSIL.

The count of this clone is one. This chain links TRBV18 with TRBJ2-1; 13 bases line up with TRBD2. Trimming at V came to 3 bases and at J to 8 bases, leaving 4 bases not matched to a gene. CDR1 is KGHSH, CDR2 LQKENI, per germline. The CDR3 spans 15 residues. The CDR3, as DNA: TGTGCCAGCTCACCCAGGACTAGCGGGAGTCATGAGCAGTTCTTC. Its protein product is CASSPRTSGSHEQFF.

The V gene is TRBV29-1, the J gene TRBJ1-2; 8 bases agree with TRBD1. This CDR3 comprises 11 residues. V lost 7 bases to trimming and J lost 8 bases; unmatched junction nucleotides: 6. Germline V gene lookup returns CDR1 SQVTM and CDR2 ANQGSEA. The CDR3 protein is CSAGTGQGYTF. The CDR3 DNA reads as TGCAGCGCTGGGACAGGACAGGGCTACACCTTC. The full variable domain, in which reference TRBV29-1 and TRBJ1-2 provide the parts outside the CDR3, is SAVISQKPSRDICQRGTSLTIQCQVDSQVTMMFWYRQQPGQSLTLIATANQGSEATYESGFVIDKFPISRPNLTFSTLTVSNMSPEDSSIYLCSAGTGQGYTFGSGTRLTVV.

The chain carries TRBV28 and TRBJ2-1; 8 bases agree with TRBD2. Germline V gene data show CDR1 as MDHEN and CDR2 as SYDVKM. CDR3 length: 15 residues. After removal of 8 bases from V and 8 bases from J, the junction contained 14 bases not matched to a gene. The CDR3 nucleotides read TGTGCCAGCCGCCCCGGCGGAGCGGGAGCGGATGAGCAGTTCTTC. It yields the protein CASRPGGAGADEQFF.